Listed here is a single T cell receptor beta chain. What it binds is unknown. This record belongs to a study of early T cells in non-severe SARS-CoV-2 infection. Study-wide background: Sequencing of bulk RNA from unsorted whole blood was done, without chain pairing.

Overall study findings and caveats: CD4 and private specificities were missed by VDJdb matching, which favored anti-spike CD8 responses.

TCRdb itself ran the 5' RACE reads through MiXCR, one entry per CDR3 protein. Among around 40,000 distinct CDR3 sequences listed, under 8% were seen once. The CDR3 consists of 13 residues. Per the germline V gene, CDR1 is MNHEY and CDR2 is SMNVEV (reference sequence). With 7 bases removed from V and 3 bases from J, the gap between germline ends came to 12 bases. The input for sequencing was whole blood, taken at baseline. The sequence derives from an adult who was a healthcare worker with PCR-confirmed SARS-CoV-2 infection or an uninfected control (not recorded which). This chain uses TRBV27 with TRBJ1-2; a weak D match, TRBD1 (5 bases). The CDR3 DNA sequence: TGTGCCAGCACCGGTGGACACGACTATGGCTACACCTTC. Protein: CASTGGHDYGYTF.